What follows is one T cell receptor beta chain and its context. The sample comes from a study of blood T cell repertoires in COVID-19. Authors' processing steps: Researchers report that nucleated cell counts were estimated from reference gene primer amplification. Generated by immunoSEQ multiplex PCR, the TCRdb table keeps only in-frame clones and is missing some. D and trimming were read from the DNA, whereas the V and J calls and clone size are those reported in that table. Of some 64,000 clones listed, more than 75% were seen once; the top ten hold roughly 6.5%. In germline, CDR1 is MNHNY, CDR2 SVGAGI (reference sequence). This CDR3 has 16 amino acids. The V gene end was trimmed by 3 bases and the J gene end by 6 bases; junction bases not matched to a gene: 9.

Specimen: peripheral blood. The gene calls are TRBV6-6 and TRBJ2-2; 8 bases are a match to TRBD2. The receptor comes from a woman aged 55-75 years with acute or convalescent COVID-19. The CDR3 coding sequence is TGTGCCAGCAGTTATTTGTCGGCGGGGGGAGCCGGGGAGCTGTTTTTT. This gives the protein CASSYLSAGGAGELFF.